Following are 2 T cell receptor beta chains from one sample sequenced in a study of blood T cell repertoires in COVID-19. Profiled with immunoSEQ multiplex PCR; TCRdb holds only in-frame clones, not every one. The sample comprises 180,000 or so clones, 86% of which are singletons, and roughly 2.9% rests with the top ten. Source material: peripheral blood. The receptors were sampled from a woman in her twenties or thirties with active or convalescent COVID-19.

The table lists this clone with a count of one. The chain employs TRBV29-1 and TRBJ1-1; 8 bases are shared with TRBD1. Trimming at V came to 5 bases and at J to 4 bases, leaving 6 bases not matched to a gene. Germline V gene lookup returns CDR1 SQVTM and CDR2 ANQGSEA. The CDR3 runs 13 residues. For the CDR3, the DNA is TGCAGCGTTTCACAGGGGGGTGGCACTGAAGCTTTCTTT. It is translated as CSVSQGGGTEAFF.

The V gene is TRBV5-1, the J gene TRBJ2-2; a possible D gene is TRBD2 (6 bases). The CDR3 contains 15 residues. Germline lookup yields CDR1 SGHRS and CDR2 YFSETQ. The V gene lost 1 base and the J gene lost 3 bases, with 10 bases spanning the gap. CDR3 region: CASSLSGLDTGELFF. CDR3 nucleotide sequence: TGCGCCAGCAGCTTGAGCGGGTTAGACACCGGGGAGCTGTTTTTT.